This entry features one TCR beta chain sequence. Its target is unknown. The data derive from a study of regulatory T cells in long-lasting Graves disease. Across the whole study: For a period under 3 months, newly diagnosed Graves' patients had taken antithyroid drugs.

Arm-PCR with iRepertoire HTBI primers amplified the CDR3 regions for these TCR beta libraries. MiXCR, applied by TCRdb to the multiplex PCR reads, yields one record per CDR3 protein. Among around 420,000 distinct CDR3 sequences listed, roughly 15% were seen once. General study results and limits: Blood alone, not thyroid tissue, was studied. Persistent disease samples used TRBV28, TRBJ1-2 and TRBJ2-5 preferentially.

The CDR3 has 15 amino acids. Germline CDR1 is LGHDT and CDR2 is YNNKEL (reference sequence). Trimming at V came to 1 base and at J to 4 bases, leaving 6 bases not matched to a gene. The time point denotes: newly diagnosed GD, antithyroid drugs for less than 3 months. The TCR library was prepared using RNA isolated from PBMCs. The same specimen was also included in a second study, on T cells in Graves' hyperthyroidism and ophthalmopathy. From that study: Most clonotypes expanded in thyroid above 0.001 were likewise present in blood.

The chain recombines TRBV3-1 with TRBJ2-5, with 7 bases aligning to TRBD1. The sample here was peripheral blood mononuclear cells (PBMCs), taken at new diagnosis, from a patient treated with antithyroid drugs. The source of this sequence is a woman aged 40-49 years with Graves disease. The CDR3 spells CASSQGTGPGETQYF. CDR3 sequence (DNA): TGTGCCAGCAGCCAAGGGACAGGCCCTGGAGAGACCCAGTACTTC.